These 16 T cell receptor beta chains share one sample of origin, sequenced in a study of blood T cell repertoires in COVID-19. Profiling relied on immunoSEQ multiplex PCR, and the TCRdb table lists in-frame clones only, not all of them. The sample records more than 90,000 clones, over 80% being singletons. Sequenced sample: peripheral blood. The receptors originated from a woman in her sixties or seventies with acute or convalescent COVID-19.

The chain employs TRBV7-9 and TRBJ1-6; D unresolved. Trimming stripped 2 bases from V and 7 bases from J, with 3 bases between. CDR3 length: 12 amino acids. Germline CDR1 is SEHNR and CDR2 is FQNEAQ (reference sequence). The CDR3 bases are TGTGCCAGCAGCTTACAGAATTCACCCCTCCACTTT. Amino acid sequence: CASSLQNSPLHF.

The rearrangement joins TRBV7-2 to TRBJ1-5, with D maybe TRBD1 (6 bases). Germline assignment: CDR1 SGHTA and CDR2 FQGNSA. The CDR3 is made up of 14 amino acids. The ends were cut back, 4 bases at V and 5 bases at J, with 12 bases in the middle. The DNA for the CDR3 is TGTGCCAGCAGCTGGGGGCAGTCTTATCAGCCCCAGCATTTT. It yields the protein CASSWGQSYQPQHF.

The CDR3 region has the DNA TGTGCCAGCAGCCGTTGGGCGGGGCTAAGGGACACCGGGGAGCTGTTTTTT. Protein product: CASSRWAGLRDTGELFF. The chain uses TRBV4-2 and TRBJ2-2; a possible D gene is TRBD2 (6 bases). V gave up 4 bases and J gave up 3 bases, with 18 bases separating them. This CDR3 has 17 residues. CDR1 is LGHNA, CDR2 YNFKEQ, per germline.

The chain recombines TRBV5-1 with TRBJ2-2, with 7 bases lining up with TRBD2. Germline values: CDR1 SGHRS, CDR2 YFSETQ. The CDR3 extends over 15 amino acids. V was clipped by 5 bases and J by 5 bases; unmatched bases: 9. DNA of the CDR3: TGCGCCAGCAGTAGTCAGGCTAGCGGAACCGGGGAGCTGTTTTTT. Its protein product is CASSSQASGTGELFF.

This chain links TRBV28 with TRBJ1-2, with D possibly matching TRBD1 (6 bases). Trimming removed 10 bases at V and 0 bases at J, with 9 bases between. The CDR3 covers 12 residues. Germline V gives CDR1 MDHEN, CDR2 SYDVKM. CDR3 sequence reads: CANGGPNYGYTF. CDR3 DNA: TGTGCCAACGGGGGGCCTAACTATGGCTACACCTTC.

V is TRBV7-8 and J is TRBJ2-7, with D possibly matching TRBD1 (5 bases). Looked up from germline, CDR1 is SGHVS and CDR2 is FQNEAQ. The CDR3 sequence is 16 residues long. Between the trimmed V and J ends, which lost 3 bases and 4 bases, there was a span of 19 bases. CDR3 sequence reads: CASSFLGQGLMYEQYF. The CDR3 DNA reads TGTGCCAGCAGCTTTCTAGGGCAGGGCTTGATGTACGAGCAGTACTTC.

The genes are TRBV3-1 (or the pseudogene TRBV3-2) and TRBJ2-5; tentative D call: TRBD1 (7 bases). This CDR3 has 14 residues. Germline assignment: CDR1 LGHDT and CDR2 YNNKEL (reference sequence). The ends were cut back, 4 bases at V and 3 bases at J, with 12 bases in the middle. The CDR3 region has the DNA TGTGCCAGCAGCCCGCGGGACAGAGAAGAGACCCAGTACTTC. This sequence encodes CASSPRDREETQYF.

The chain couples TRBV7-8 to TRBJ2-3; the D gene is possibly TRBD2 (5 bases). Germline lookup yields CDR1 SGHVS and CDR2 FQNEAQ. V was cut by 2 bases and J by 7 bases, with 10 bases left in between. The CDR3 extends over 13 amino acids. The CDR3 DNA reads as TGTGCCAGCAGCTTATCGGGGAGAAATACGCAGTATTTT. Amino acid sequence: CASSLSGRNTQYF.

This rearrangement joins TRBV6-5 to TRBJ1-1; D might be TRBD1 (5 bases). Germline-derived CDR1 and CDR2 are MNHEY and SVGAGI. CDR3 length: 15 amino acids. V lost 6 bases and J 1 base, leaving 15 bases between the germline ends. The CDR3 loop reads CASSPAGLRNTEAFF. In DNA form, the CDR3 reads TGTGCCAGCAGCCCCGCAGGGTTGAGGAACACTGAAGCTTTCTTT.

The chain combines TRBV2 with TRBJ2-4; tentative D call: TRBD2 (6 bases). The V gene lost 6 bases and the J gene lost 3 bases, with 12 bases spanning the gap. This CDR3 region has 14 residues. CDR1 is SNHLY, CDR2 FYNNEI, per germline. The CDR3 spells CASREGPGKNIQYF. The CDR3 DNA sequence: TGTGCCAGCAGGGAGGGACCCGGCAAAAACATTCAGTACTTC.

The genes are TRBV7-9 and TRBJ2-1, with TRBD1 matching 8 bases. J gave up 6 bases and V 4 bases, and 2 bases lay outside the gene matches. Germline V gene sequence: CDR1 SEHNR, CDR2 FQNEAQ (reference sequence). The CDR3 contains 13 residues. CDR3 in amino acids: CASSSDRVNEQFF. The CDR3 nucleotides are TGTGCCAGCAGCTCGGACAGGGTCAATGAGCAGTTCTTC.

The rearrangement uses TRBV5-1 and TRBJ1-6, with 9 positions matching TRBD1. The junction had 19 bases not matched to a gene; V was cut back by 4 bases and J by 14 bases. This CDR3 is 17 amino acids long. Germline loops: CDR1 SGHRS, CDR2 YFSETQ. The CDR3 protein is CASSPSGTGYPPGALHF. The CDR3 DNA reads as TGCGCCAGCAGCCCCTCCGGGACAGGGTACCCCCCAGGGGCCCTCCACTTT.

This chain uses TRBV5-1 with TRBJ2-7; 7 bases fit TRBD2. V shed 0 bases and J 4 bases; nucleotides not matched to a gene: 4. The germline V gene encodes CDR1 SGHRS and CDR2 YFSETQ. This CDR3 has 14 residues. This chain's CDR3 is CASSLAGTTYEQYF. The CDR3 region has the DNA TGCGCCAGCAGCTTGGCCGGGACTACTTACGAGCAGTACTTC.

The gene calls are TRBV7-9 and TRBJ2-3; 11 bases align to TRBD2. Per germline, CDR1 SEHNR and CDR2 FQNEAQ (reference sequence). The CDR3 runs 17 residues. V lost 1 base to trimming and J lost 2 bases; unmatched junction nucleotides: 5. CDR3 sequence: CASSLGASGGPTDTQYF. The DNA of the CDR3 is TGTGCCAGCAGCTTAGGGGCTAGCGGGGGGCCCACAGATACGCAGTATTTT.

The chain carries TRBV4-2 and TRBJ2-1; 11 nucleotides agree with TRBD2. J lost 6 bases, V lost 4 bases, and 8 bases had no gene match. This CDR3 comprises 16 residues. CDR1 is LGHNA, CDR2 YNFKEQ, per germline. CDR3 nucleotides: TGTGCCAGCAGCCCGGTGTCTAGCGGGGGGTCCAATGAGCAGTTCTTC. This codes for CASSPVSSGGSNEQFF.

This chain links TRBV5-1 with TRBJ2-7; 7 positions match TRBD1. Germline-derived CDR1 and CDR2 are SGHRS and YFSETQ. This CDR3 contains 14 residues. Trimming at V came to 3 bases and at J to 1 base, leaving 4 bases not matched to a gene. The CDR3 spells CASSSTGDSYEQYF. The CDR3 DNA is TGCGCCAGCAGCTCTACAGGGGATTCCTACGAGCAGTACTTC.